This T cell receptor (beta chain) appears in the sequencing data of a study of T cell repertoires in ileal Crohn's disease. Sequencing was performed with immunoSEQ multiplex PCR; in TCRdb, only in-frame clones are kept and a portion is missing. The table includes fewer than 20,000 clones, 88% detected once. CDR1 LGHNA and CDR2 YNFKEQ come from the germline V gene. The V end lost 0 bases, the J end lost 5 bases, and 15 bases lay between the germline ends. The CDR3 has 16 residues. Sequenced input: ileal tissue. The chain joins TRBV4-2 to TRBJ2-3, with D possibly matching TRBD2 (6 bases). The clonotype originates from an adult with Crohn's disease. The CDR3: CASSQDWTGEVDTQYF. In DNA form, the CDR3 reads TGTGCCAGCAGCCAAGATTGGACGGGAGAGGTAGATACGCAGTATTTT.